A single sample is the source of the 24 T cell receptor beta chains below, sequenced in a study of technical replicates of blood from a handful of donors. Produced via immunoSEQ multiplex PCR; TCRdb's table is partial and in-frame only. The table includes about 60,000 clones, about 90% detected once. Material for sequencing was PBMCs. The receptors stem from a human donor in good health. Some clones in this sample may be carry-over from other donors' samples.

The CDR3 sequence: CASNPLLGQGPGELFF. DNA of the CDR3: TGTGCCAGCAACCCCTTACTGGGACAGGGTCCCGGGGAGCTGTTTTTT. The chain uses TRBV7-9 and TRBJ2-2, with TRBD1 matching 9 bases. The CDR3 runs to 16 residues. Looked up from germline, CDR1 is SEHNR and CDR2 is FQNEAQ (reference sequence). The junction had 12 bases not matched to a gene; V was cut back by 7 bases and J by 6 bases. Supplemented by reference TRBV7-9 and TRBJ2-2, the full variable domain reads DTGVSQNPRHKITKRGQNVTFRCDPISEHNRLYWYRQTLGQGPEFLTYFQNEAQLEKSRLLSDRFSAERPKGSFSTLEIQRTEQGDSAMYLCASNPLLGQGPGELFFGEGSRLTVL.

The gene calls are TRBV7-6 and TRBJ2-6; D gene uncertain. Trimming took 3 bases from V and 8 from J, leaving 11 bases between them. Per germline, CDR1 SGHVS and CDR2 FNYEAQ. The CDR3 is 14 amino acids. CDR3 region: CASSLMAVSNVLTF. The CDR3 DNA sequence: TGTGCCAGCAGCTTGATGGCGGTGTCCAACGTCCTGACTTTC.

The chain carries TRBV30 and TRBJ1-1; D possibly corresponds to TRBD1 (6 bases). Trimming took 3 bases from V and 4 from J, leaving 12 bases between them. CDR1 and CDR2 (germline): GTSNPN, SVGIG (reference sequence). CDR3 length equals 13 residues. The CDR3 DNA sequence: TGTGCCTGGAGGGCCAGGGGTTTCACTGAAGCTTTCTTT. Residues: CAWRARGFTEAFF.

The chain links TRBV4-2 to TRBJ1-5, with no clear D. Per germline, CDR1 LGHNA and CDR2 YNFKEQ. CDR3 size: 15 residues. V lost 4 bases and J 0 bases, leaving 10 bases between the germline ends. The CDR3 sequence is CASSLNRYSNQPQHF. The CDR3 DNA reads as TGTGCCAGCAGCCTGAACAGATATAGCAATCAGCCCCAGCATTTT.

V and J are TRBV6-1 and TRBJ1-2; D might be TRBD1 (6 bases). CDR1 and CDR2 from the germline V gene are MNHNS and SASEGT. V was shortened by 6 bases and J by 8 bases, with 16 bases between the two germline ends. This CDR3 has 13 amino acids. DNA of the CDR3: TGTGCCAGCAGAGGGACCTCGGGGGGCGGCTACACCTTC. Its protein product is CASRGTSGGGYTF.

This clone was seen once. The J gene is TRBJ2-6, the V gene TRBV4-2; maybe TRBD1 (6 bases). The CDR3 consists of 16 residues. V was shortened by 3 bases and J by 0 bases, with 9 bases between the two germline ends. Germline V gene lookup returns CDR1 LGHNA and CDR2 YNFKEQ. This CDR3 is CASSHGQYSGANVLTF. In nucleotides, the CDR3 is TGTGCCAGCAGCCACGGACAGTACTCTGGGGCCAACGTCCTGACTTTC.

This chain joins TRBV2 and TRBJ1-5; no firm D call. The CDR3 totals 14 residues. In germline, CDR1 is SNHLY, CDR2 FYNNEI. Between the trimmed V and J ends, which lost 5 bases and 0 bases, there was a span of 8 bases. The CDR3 DNA is TGTGCCAGCAGTAGACGGGATAGCAATCAGCCCCAGCATTTT. It translates to CASSRRDSNQPQHF. Using reference TRBV2 and TRBJ1-5 for the parts outside the CDR3, the full variable domain is EPEVTQTPSHQVTQMGQEVILRCVPISNHLYFYWYRQILGQKVEFLVSFYNNEISEKSEIFDDQFSVERPDGSNFTLKIRSTKLEDSAMYFCASSRRDSNQPQHFGDGTRLSIL.

This sequence joins TRBV7-2 and TRBJ2-3, with TRBD2 identical over 10 bases. The CDR3 consists of 15 residues. V lost 5 bases and J lost 5; bases outside the gene matches: 7. Looked up from germline, CDR1 is SGHTA and CDR2 is FQGNSA. The CDR3 sequence: CASSPRASGRDTQYF. The CDR3 DNA sequence: TGTGCCAGCAGCCCACGGGCTAGCGGGAGAGATACGCAGTATTTT.

The chain is built from TRBV5-1 and TRBJ1-4, with D unclear. Germline V CDR1 and CDR2: SGHRS, YFSETQ. With 0 bases removed from V and 5 bases from J, the gap between germline ends came to 8 bases. The CDR3 sequence is 14 residues long. The CDR3, as DNA: TGCGCCAGCAGCTTGGTAGCGGGAAATGAAAAACTGTTTTTT. Translated, it gives CASSLVAGNEKLFF. The variable domain in full, completed from reference TRBV5-1 and TRBJ1-4, reads KAGVTQTPRYLIKTRGQQVTLSCSPISGHRSVSWYQQTPGQGLQFLFEYFSETQRNKGNFPGRFSGRQFSNSRSEMNVSTLELGDSALYLCASSLVAGNEKLFFGSGTQLSVL.

This clone was seen just once. The gene calls are TRBV4-1 and TRBJ2-7; 8 nucleotides match TRBD1. CDR3 length equals 15 residues. Germline CDR1 reads MGHRA; CDR2 reads YSYEKL. J was trimmed by 3 bases and V by 2 bases; bases with no gene match: 6. CDR3 protein: CASSQMDREFYEQYF. In DNA, the CDR3 is TGCGCCAGCAGCCAAATGGACAGGGAGTTCTACGAGCAGTACTTC.

This chain uses TRBV18 with TRBJ2-3, with 8 bases matching TRBD1. After removal of 2 bases from V and 5 bases from J, the junction contained 21 bases not matched to a gene. The CDR3 covers 20 residues. Looked up from germline, CDR1 is KGHSH and CDR2 is LQKENI. The CDR3 nucleotides read TGTGCCAGCTCACCATCCCGAATAAATCACGACAGGGGCTCAGGAGATACGCAGTATTTT. It encodes CASSPSRINHDRGSGDTQYF.

The chain combines TRBV30 with TRBJ2-1; 13 bases are shared with TRBD2. After removal of 4 bases from V and 9 bases from J, the junction contained 6 bases not matched to a gene. CDR1 and CDR2 (germline): GTSNPN, SVGIG (reference sequence). CDR3 length equals 14 residues. CDR3 in DNA: TGTGCCTGGATTGGACTAGCGGGAGTTGGTGAGCAGTTCTTC. Residues: CAWIGLAGVGEQFF. The whole variable domain, filled in from reference TRBV30 and TRBJ2-1, reads SQTIHQWPATLVQPVGSPLSLECTVEGTSNPNLYWYRQAAGRGLQLLFYSVGIGQISSEVPQNLSASRPQDRQFILSSKKLLLSDSGFYLCAWIGLAGVGEQFFGPGTRLTVL.

This clone was detected a few times. The chain carries TRBV19 and TRBJ2-5; 9 bases align to TRBD1. With 7 bases clipped from V and 5 bases from J, the junction kept 8 bases outside the gene matches. The CDR3 has 14 residues. Germline V gene sequence: CDR1 LNHDA, CDR2 SQIVND (reference sequence). The CDR3: CASIGTGPGETQYF. The CDR3, as DNA: TGTGCCAGTATCGGGACAGGGCCTGGCGAGACCCAGTACTTC. The whole variable domain, remainder taken from reference TRBV19 and TRBJ2-5, is DGGITQSPKYLFRKEGQNVTLSCEQNLNHDAMYWYRQDPGQGLRLIYYSQIVNDFQKGDIAEGYSVSREKKESFPLTVTSAQKNPTAFYLCASIGTGPGETQYFGPGTRLLVL.

This sequence joins TRBV7-2 and TRBJ2-7; D is possibly TRBD2 (6 bases). CDR3 size: 13 residues. Germline V gene data show CDR1 as SGHTA and CDR2 as FQGNSA. The germline V and J ends were trimmed by 2 bases and 6 bases, with 11 bases remaining between them. The CDR3 loop reads CASSLREAVEQYF. The DNA of the CDR3 is TGTGCCAGCAGCTTAAGGGAGGCGGTCGAGCAGTACTTC.

This clone was seen just once. V is TRBV30 and J is TRBJ1-6; 12 positions agree with TRBD1. The V gene end was trimmed by 4 bases and the J gene end by 10 bases; junction bases not matched to a gene: 2. Per the germline V gene, CDR1 is GTSNPN and CDR2 is SVGIG (reference sequence). The CDR3 totals 13 residues. The CDR3 loop reads CAWTGTGGSPLHF. In DNA, the CDR3 is TGTGCCTGGACCGGGACAGGGGGCTCACCCCTCCACTTT.

The V and J genes are TRBV18 and TRBJ1-1; D uncertain. V was clipped by 1 base and J by 10 bases, with 10 bases between them. The CDR3 is 12 residues long. Per germline, CDR1 KGHSH and CDR2 LQKENI. This chain's CDR3 is CASSPQSGSAFF. DNA for the CDR3: TGTGCCAGCTCACCACAGTCCGGGTCAGCTTTCTTT.

The gene calls are TRBV12-5 and TRBJ1-6; possibly TRBD1 for D (5 bases). Trimming stripped 0 bases from V and 4 bases from J, with 10 bases between. CDR1 is LGHNT, CDR2 FRNRAP, per germline. CDR3 length: 16 residues. Here the CDR3 reads CASGLVRGEYNSPLHF. DNA of the CDR3: TGTGCTAGTGGTTTGGTACGGGGGGAATATAATTCACCCCTCCACTTT.

V and J are TRBV4-2 and TRBJ1-2; the D gene is possibly TRBD1 (6 bases). The CDR3 has 14 residues. The germline V and J ends were trimmed by 3 bases and 7 bases, with 15 bases remaining between them. Per germline, CDR1 LGHNA and CDR2 YNFKEQ. In nucleotides, the CDR3 is TGTGCCAGCAGCCAGCCGGGACAACGGGTTGGCTACACCTTC. Translation gives CASSQPGQRVGYTF.

The chain carries TRBV5-1 and TRBJ1-1, with TRBD1 as a possible D gene (6 bases). The germline CDR1 and CDR2 sequences are SGHRS and YFSETQ. V dropped 4 bases and J dropped 1 base, with 14 bases sitting between them. The length of the CDR3 is 15 residues. For the CDR3, the DNA is TGCGCCAGCAGCCCGGGACAAGTCCGGAACACTGAAGCTTTCTTT. It codes for CASSPGQVRNTEAFF.

The chain couples TRBV7-6 to TRBJ2-2, with 9 bases identical to TRBD2. This CDR3 spans 16 amino acids. Germline CDR1 reads SGHVS; CDR2 reads FNYEAQ. V lost 2 bases, J lost 1 base, and 2 bases stayed unmatched. The CDR3 DNA follows: TGTGCCAGCAGCTTACCTAGCGGGATGAACACCGGGGAGCTGTTTTTT. Translation gives CASSLPSGMNTGELFF. The full variable domain, its missing parts supplied by reference TRBV7-6 and TRBJ2-2, is GAGVSQSPRYKVTKRGQDVALRCDPISGHVSLYWYRQALGQGPEFLTYFNYEAQQDKSGLPNDRFSAERPEGSISTLTIQRTEQRDSAMYRCASSLPSGMNTGELFFGEGSRLTVL.

V usage is TRBV20-1 and J usage is TRBJ1-1, with D possibly being TRBD1 (5 bases). The germline CDR1 and CDR2 sequences are DFQATT and SNEGSKA (reference sequence). This CDR3 is built from 11 residues. V lost 6 bases and J lost 7, with 12 bases in between. The CDR3 nucleotides read TGCAGTGCCAGGCCAGGGCTTGAAGCTTTCTTT. It specifies CSARPGLEAFF.

This rearrangement joins TRBV5-6 to TRBJ1-5; tentatively, D is TRBD1 (6 bases). V was clipped by 3 bases and J by 0 bases, with 10 bases between them. The CDR3 runs 15 residues. Germline assignment: CDR1 SGHDT and CDR2 YYEEEE. CDR3 region: CASSSDRYSNQPQHF. CDR3 bases: TGTGCCAGCAGCTCGGACAGATATAGCAATCAGCCCCAGCATTTT. Full variable domain (outside the CDR3, taken from reference TRBV5-6 and TRBJ1-5): DAGVTQSPTHLIKTRGQQVTLRCSPKSGHDTVSWYQQALGQGPQFIFQYYEEEERQRGNFPDRFSGHQFPNYSSELNVNALLLGDSALYLCASSSDRYSNQPQHFGDGTRLSIL.

The chain recombines TRBV5-8 with TRBJ1-2; 7 bases line up with TRBD1. The V gene's germline CDR1 is SGHTS and CDR2 YDEGEE. The CDR3 sequence is 13 residues long. V lost 4 bases to trimming and J lost 1 base; unmatched junction nucleotides: 1. The CDR3 DNA reads as TGTGCCAGCAGCCAGGGGGGTAACTATGGCTACACCTTC. Translating gives CASSQGGNYGYTF. The whole variable domain, filled in from reference TRBV5-8 and TRBJ1-2, reads EAGVTQSPTHLIKTRGQQATLRCSPISGHTSVYWYQQALGLGLQFLLWYDEGEERNRGNFPPRFSGRQFPNYSSELNVNALELEDSALYLCASSQGGNYGYTFGSGTRLTVV.

J is TRBJ1-1 and V is TRBV7-2; the D gene is possibly TRBD1 (6 bases). Trimming removed 5 bases at V and 0 bases at J, with 13 bases between. Germline values: CDR1 SGHTA, CDR2 FQGNSA. This CDR3 is 15 amino acids long. Written as DNA, the CDR3 is TGTGCCAGCAGCAGTCCCAGGGGACTGAACACTGAAGCTTTCTTT. The encoded protein is CASSSPRGLNTEAFF.